These 18 T cell receptor beta chains originate from one sample sequenced in a study of regulatory T cells in long-lasting Graves disease. Indicated time point: persistent/refractory GD, antithyroid drugs over 5 years with positive TRAb. PBMC-derived RNA was used for the TCR library. Arm-PCR of CDR3 regions with iRepertoire HTBI primers generated TCR beta libraries. Using its own MiXCR run on the multiplex PCR reads, TCRdb lists one record per CDR3 protein. The table includes about 400,000 distinct CDR3 sequences, around 21% detected once. The source was peripheral blood mononuclear cells (PBMCs), collected when the disease was refractory, from a patient treated with antithyroid drugs. These receptors all stem from a female donor with Graves disease.

This clonotype was counted ten times or more. V usage is TRBV28 and J usage is TRBJ2-2; D call uncertain. The V end lost 4 bases, the J end lost 0 bases, and 9 bases lay between the germline ends. In germline, CDR1 is MDHEN, CDR2 SYDVKM. There are 15 residues in the CDR3. The CDR3 sequence is CASSSGGANTGELFF. DNA for the CDR3: TGTGCCAGCAGTTCGGGTGGGGCGAACACCGGGGAGCTGTTTTTT.

In this sample, this clonotype turned up a few times. The chain couples TRBV20-1 to TRBJ2-5; D might be TRBD2 (6 bases). This CDR3 has 15 amino acids. V was shortened by 1 base and J by 4 bases, with 16 bases between the two germline ends. Germline CDR1 and CDR2: DFQATT and SNEGSKA (reference sequence). The CDR3 protein is CSARGALAGRETQYF. CDR3 DNA sequence: TGCAGTGCTAGAGGGGCTCTTGCGGGACGAGAGACCCAGTACTTC.

This clonotype has just a few counts. This sequence joins TRBV5-6 and TRBJ2-5, with D perhaps TRBD1 (5 bases). The DNA end is a closer match to TRBJ2-1, so the J assignment may be wrong. CDR1 SGHDT and CDR2 YYEEEE come from the germline V gene. The CDR3 is made up of 16 amino acids. The CDR3 spells CASSLEGQGTYNEQFF. CDR3 coding DNA: TGTGCCAGCAGCTTGGAGGGTCAGGGCACCTACAATGAGCAGTTCTTC.

J is TRBJ2-1 and V is TRBV2; no clear D. V lost 0 bases, J lost 6 bases, and 9 bases lay in between. Germline V gene data show CDR1 as SNHLY and CDR2 as FYNNEI. The CDR3 loop spans 14 amino acids. CDR3 bases: TGTGCCAGCAGTGAAGCAGTGGTTTCCAATGAGCAGTTCTTC. Translating it yields CASSEAVVSNEQFF.

This clonotype was detected many times. V is TRBV29-1 and J is TRBJ1-1; no firm D call. The V and J ends lost 3 bases and 6 bases respectively, with 17 bases between them. This CDR3 is 14 amino acids long. Germline CDR1 SQVTM, CDR2 ANQGSEA. Written as DNA, the CDR3 is TGCAGCGTTGATCGTATTGGCAGAGATCCTGAAGCTTTCTTT. Translating it yields CSVDRIGRDPEAFF.

As for this clonotype: A read error may explain this, as a much larger clone is one base away. The chain combines TRBV7-8 with TRBJ2-5, with D possibly TRBD2 on 5 matching bases. Germline V gene lookup returns CDR1 SGHVS and CDR2 FQNEAQ. The CDR3 totals 14 residues. Trimming shortened V by 5 bases and J by 2 bases, and 12 bases separated the two germline ends. The chain's CDR3 is CASSQTEGQETQYF. The DNA for the CDR3 is TGTGCCAGCAGCCAAACAGAGGGACAAGAGACCCAGTACTTC.

This clonotype was recorded many times. This chain joins TRBV12-5 and TRBJ2-5, with a weak D call TRBD2 (6 bases). V lost 2 bases and J lost 2, with 12 bases in between. The CDR3 contains 15 residues. The germline V gene has CDR1 LGHNT and CDR2 FRNRAP. The CDR3 here is CASGLMGGYQETQYF. The CDR3 DNA follows: TGTGCTAGTGGTTTGATGGGGGGTTATCAAGAGACCCAGTACTTC.

The gene calls are TRBV3-1 and TRBJ1-2; D not certain. Per the germline V gene, CDR1 is LGHDT and CDR2 is YNNKEL (reference sequence). Deletions cut 2 bases from V and 5 bases from J, with 12 bases between. The length of the CDR3 is 14 residues. This CDR3 reads CASSQPPPYYGYTF. CDR3 bases: TGTGCCAGCAGCCAACCCCCACCTTATTATGGCTACACCTTC.

This clonotype came up many times. This sequence joins TRBV27 and TRBJ1-4; D gene unclear. The V end was cut by 5 bases, the J end by 8 bases, with 15 bases between. The CDR3 consists of 14 residues. The germline gives CDR1 MNHEY, CDR2 SMNVEV (reference sequence). In nucleotides, the CDR3 is TGTGCCAGCAGTCTCTCCCGGATCGGGGAAAAACTGTTTTTT. Translating gives CASSLSRIGEKLFF.

This clonotype was picked up many times. This rearrangement joins TRBV12-5 to TRBJ2-2; 16 bases are a match to TRBD2. CDR1 is LGHNT, CDR2 FRNRAP, per germline. There are 18 residues in the CDR3. The V segment lost 4 bases and the J segment 6 bases; nucleotides outside the gene matches: 8. CDR3 sequence (DNA): TGTGCTAGTGGTTCTCCGGGACTAGCGGGAGGGTCTGCCGGGGAGCTGTTTTTT. This encodes CASGSPGLAGGSAGELFF. Full variable domain (outside the CDR3, taken from reference TRBV12-5 and TRBJ2-2): DARVTQTPRHKVTEMGQEVTMRCQPILGHNTVFWYRQTMMQGLELLAYFRNRAPLDDSGMPKDRFSAEMPDATLATLKIQPSEPRDSAVYFCASGSPGLAGGSAGELFFGEGSRLTVL.

There are many counts of this clonotype. Here the CDR3 reads CASSEFPDSTYEQYF. CDR3 in DNA: TGTGCCAGCAGTGAATTTCCGGACTCAACCTACGAGCAGTACTTC. The chain employs TRBV6-4 and TRBJ2-7; D may be TRBD2 (5 bases). The V gene lost 3 bases and the J gene lost 2 bases, with 14 bases spanning the gap. Germline lookup yields CDR1 MRHNA and CDR2 SNTAGT. The CDR3 runs to 15 residues.

This clonotype appeared many times. The rearrangement joins TRBV12-3 or TRBV12-4 to TRBJ1-4, with 9 nucleotides matching TRBD1. V dropped 5 bases and J dropped 6; count of bases not matched to a gene: 10. The CDR3 covers 16 residues. The CDR3 DNA sequence: TGTGCCAGCAGTACCTCACACGGGACAGGGTATGAAAAACTGTTTTTT. Amino acid sequence: CASSTSHGTGYEKLFF.

This chain joins TRBV2 and TRBJ2-1; 7 bases line up with TRBD2. This CDR3 has 17 amino acids. The V gene end was trimmed by 6 bases and the J gene end by 5 bases; junction bases not matched to a gene: 16. Germline V gives CDR1 SNHLY, CDR2 FYNNEI. This CDR3 is CASRGELAMGNNNEQFF. Written as DNA, the CDR3 is TGTGCCAGCAGGGGGGAACTAGCGATGGGAAATAACAATGAGCAGTTCTTC. Drawing the rest from reference TRBV2 and TRBJ2-1, the complete variable domain is EPEVTQTPSHQVTQMGQEVILRCVPISNHLYFYWYRQILGQKVEFLVSFYNNEISEKSEIFDDQFSVERPDGSNFTLKIRSTKLEDSAMYFCASRGELAMGNNNEQFFGPGTRLTVL.

Comments on this clonotype: The limits of the CDR3 on the DNA are not certain, so only TCRdb's listed CDR3 is given. The V and J genes are TRBV7-2 and TRBJ2-7; the DNA was not compared with TRBD1, the D call given in the table. The CDR3 spans 23 residues, counting both ends. Germline loops: CDR1 SGHTA, CDR2 FQGNSA. CDR3 protein: CASSFYICSARVSGTGGIYEQYF.

As regards this clonotype: Relative to the germline gene, one junction end is altered; a read error may explain this. V is TRBV28 and J is TRBJ2-7, with D possibly matching TRBD2 (5 bases). The CDR3 is 14 residues long. CDR1 is MDHEN, CDR2 SYDVKM, per germline. CDR3 region: CAGSKSGESGEQYF. The CDR3 DNA follows: TGTGCCGGCAGTAAGAGTGGGGAGTCGGGCGAGCAGTACTTC.

This clonotype was detected ten times or more. The chain links TRBV7-8 to TRBJ2-5; a weak D match, TRBD1 (6 bases). This CDR3 comprises 14 residues. The V end lost 1 base, the J end lost 6 bases, and 12 bases lay between the germline ends. Germline CDR1 is SGHVS and CDR2 is FQNEAQ. CDR3 sequence reads: CASSLVGGIKTQYF. CDR3 coding DNA: TGTGCCAGCAGCTTAGTAGGGGGAATAAAGACCCAGTACTTC.

This clonotype came up many times. J is TRBJ2-7 and V is TRBV6-2 or TRBV6-3, with 7 bases fitting TRBD2. The V gene end was trimmed by 6 bases and the J gene end by 0 bases; junction bases not matched to a gene: 5. Germline V gives CDR1 MNHEY, CDR2 SVGEGT. This CDR3 region has 14 residues. In DNA, the CDR3 is TGTGCCAGCAGCGGGACTAAATCCTCCTACGAGCAGTACTTC. The encoded protein is CASSGTKSSYEQYF.

As regards this clonotype: Possible read error: a much larger clone is one base away. This chain connects TRBV28 to TRBJ1-1; 8 positions agree with TRBD1. Germline V gene lookup returns CDR1 MDHEN and CDR2 SYDVKM. This CDR3 has 13 amino acids. The CDR3 region is CAGSPRGPTEAFF. DNA for the CDR3: TGTGCCGGCAGTCCCAGGGGGCCCACTGAAGCTTTCTTT.